This T cell receptor beta chain was obtained from a study of glioma-infiltrating T cells after dendritic cell vaccination. This sample's time point: after dendritic cell vaccination, including at tumor progression/relapse. The J segment lost 10 bases and the V segment lost 5 bases, leaving 15 bases of the junction unmatched. CDR3 length: 15 residues. Germline V gives CDR1 SGHRS, CDR2 YFSETQ. The method was immunoSEQ multiplex PCR; TCRdb's version includes in-frame clones alone and lacks a portion of them. Seen here are around 87,000 clones, less than 90% observed once, and the top ten hold roughly 6.8%.

The sequenced sample was blood, obtained after dendritic cell vaccination. This clonotype was obtained from a human donor with glioblastoma. The chain is built from TRBV5-1 and TRBJ2-1; TRBD1 aligns across 7 bases. This CDR3 reads CASRYFMRTGQEQFF. In nucleotides, the CDR3 is TGCGCCAGCAGGTATTTTATGAGAACGGGACAGGAGCAGTTCTTC.